This T cell receptor beta chain was recorded in a study of T cells in Graves' hyperthyroidism and ophthalmopathy. Ophthalmopathy patients had moderate-to-severe active disease, CAS ≥3, NOSPECS ≥4, and disease duration under 3 months. Around 9.9 ml of fresh peripheral blood supplied the PBMCs. Germline CDR1 reads LGHDT; CDR2 reads YNNKEL (reference sequence). Trimming shortened V by 3 bases and J by 4 bases, and 15 bases separated the two germline ends. The CDR3 spans 15 residues. This clonotype was observed many times. The antigen is not known. Whole-study findings and limits: Ophthalmopathy and stable hyperthyroidism were told apart by a 13 V-J model.

Amplified TCR beta CDR3 regions came from RNA transcripts. A set of HTBI primers served as the primers for a first-round RT-PCR of the TCR CDR3. MiXCR, applied by TCRdb to the multiplex PCR reads, yields one record per CDR3 protein. The table includes more than 450,000 distinct CDR3 sequences, roughly 21% detected once. Sequencing was carried out using blood. This receptor was taken from a man between 40 and 49 years old with Graves' ophthalmopathy. The J gene is TRBJ2-5, the V gene TRBV3-1; D is unresolved. The CDR3 region has the DNA TGTGCCAGCAGCCAGTTACCCATATCGGGAGAGACCCAGTACTTC. This encodes CASSQLPISGETQYF.